This section outlines one TCR beta chain sequence together with its context. Authors' data handling: Counts of nucleated cells, estimated from reference gene primer amplification, were obtained. Assay: immunoSEQ multiplex PCR; the TCRdb copy retains only in-frame clones and omits some. The V and J calls and clone size are taken from that table; D and trimming were inferred from the DNA. The sample lists more than 150,000 clones, 89% seen once, with roughly 2.8% in the top ten. The sample originates from a study of blood T cell repertoires in COVID-19. As for the study in general: PBMCs, B-cell-depleted T cells, or T cells provided the cDNA or gDNA that made up the material.

The V gene's germline CDR1 is SNHLY and CDR2 FYNNEI. The CDR3 runs 19 residues. The V end lost 6 bases, the J end lost 4 bases, and 30 bases lay between the germline ends. The receptor comes from a man between 60 and 75 years old with acute or convalescent COVID-19. Sequencing was done on a sample of peripheral blood. The rearrangement uses TRBV2 and TRBJ1-2, with D perhaps matching TRBD1 (6 bases). Written as DNA, the CDR3 is TGTGCCAGCAGCCAGCCCGCCGCCTACCAGGGGTCACACCTCTATGGCTACACCTTC. Translation: CASSQPAAYQGSHLYGYTF.